Listed here are 24 T cell receptor beta chains from one sample, sequenced in a study of cytomegalovirus exposure and HLA in healthy donors. The data were produced by immunoSEQ multiplex PCR, yet TCRdb's version contains in-frame clones alone and is incomplete. This table has about 130,000 clones, approximately 94% appearing once. Sequencing used PBMCs. Source of these receptors: a man aged 18 to 29 in good health and CMV-seropositive.

J is TRBJ1-2 and V is TRBV29-1, with 7 bases matching TRBD1. The CDR3 has 11 amino acids. J gave up 4 bases and V 5 bases, and 1 base lay outside the gene matches. CDR1 and CDR2 (germline): SQVTM, ANQGSEA. The CDR3 protein is CSVRGLYGYTF. CDR3 nucleotides: TGCAGCGTTAGGGGGCTCTATGGCTACACCTTC.

The V call is TRBV2, the J call TRBJ2-3; 8 bases line up with TRBD2. Germline CDR1 is SNHLY and CDR2 is FYNNEI. This CDR3 has 15 amino acids. Trimming took 6 bases from V and 4 from J; bases not matched to a gene: 9. CDR3 DNA sequence: TGTGCCAGCAGCGAAAGCGGGGGTAAGGCAGATACGCAGTATTTT. It translates to CASSESGGKADTQYF.

This chain joins TRBV13 and TRBJ2-1, with D tentatively TRBD2 (6 bases). Trimming removed 5 bases from V and 9 bases from J, with 17 bases in between. Germline V gene sequence: CDR1 PRHDT, CDR2 FYEKMQ (reference sequence). The CDR3 is 14 residues long. In DNA form, the CDR3 reads TGTGCCAGCAGCGCCCCCGGACTAACGGGTGAGCAGTTCTTC. Translated: CASSAPGLTGEQFF.

V gene TRBV10-3 combines with J gene TRBJ2-1; 14 positions match TRBD2. This CDR3 spans 19 amino acids. Germline CDR1 is ENHRY and CDR2 is SYGVKD. With 3 bases clipped from V and 2 bases from J, the junction kept 9 bases outside the gene matches. The CDR3 spells CAISDPGTSGSRAYNEQFF. DNA for the CDR3: TGTGCCATCAGTGACCCCGGGACTAGCGGGAGTAGAGCCTACAATGAGCAGTTCTTC.

The genes are TRBV2 and TRBJ2-7; D gene ambiguous. The V and J ends lost 8 bases and 7 bases respectively, with 9 bases between them. The CDR3 sequence is 10 residues long. In germline, CDR1 is SNHLY, CDR2 FYNNEI. CDR3 in amino acids: CASGGREQYF. DNA for the CDR3: TGTGCCAGCGGTGGCAGGGAGCAGTACTTC.

This chain links TRBV23-1 with TRBJ2-6; perhaps TRBD1 as D (5 bases). TRBV23-1 is sorted into the ORF group, with uncertain function. V was clipped by 6 bases and J by 0 bases, with 15 bases between them. The CDR3 loop spans 17 amino acids. DNA for the CDR3: TGCGCCAGCAGCCATTGGGGCGCTACCTCTGGGGCCAACGTCCTGACTTTC. Residues: CASSHWGATSGANVLTF.

The chain employs TRBV15 and TRBJ2-7; TRBD2 matches 7 bases. The junction had 7 bases not matched to a gene; V was cut back by 0 bases and J by 5 bases. This CDR3 region has 15 residues. CDR1 is LNHNV and CDR2 is YYDKDF in the germline V gene (reference sequence). The DNA of the CDR3 is TGTGCCACCAGCAGAGATCTGGGGGGGAGGCACGAGCAGTACTTC. Its protein product is CATSRDLGGRHEQYF.

V and J are TRBV4-2 and TRBJ2-4; D is possibly TRBD2 (5 bases). CDR1 LGHNA and CDR2 YNFKEQ come from the germline V gene. Trimming cost V 5 bases and J 14 bases, with 16 bases left between them. This CDR3 is 12 amino acids long. The CDR3 coding sequence is TGTGCCAGCAGCTCATACCTAAGGCGGGAGTACTTC. The encoded protein is CASSSYLRREYF.

This chain connects TRBV18 to TRBJ2-5, with D uncertain. This CDR3 is built from 13 residues. In germline, CDR1 is KGHSH, CDR2 LQKENI. V was pared by 6 bases and J by 1 base, with 9 bases between. The CDR3 region has the DNA TGTGCCAGCTCCCCAGGAGTCCAAGAGACCCAGTACTTC. Translated: CASSPGVQETQYF.

The rearrangement uses TRBV19 and TRBJ2-1, with a tentative D call TRBD2 (5 bases). Trimming took off 5 bases at V and 1 base at J, with 12 bases between the two ends. CDR3 length: 15 residues. CDR1 LNHDA and CDR2 SQIVND come from the germline V gene (reference sequence). The CDR3 protein is CASSQVEASYNEQFF. The CDR3 nucleotides read TGTGCCAGTAGTCAGGTGGAGGCTTCCTACAATGAGCAGTTCTTC.

The CDR3 nucleotides read TGTGCCAGCAGTCCCTCTGCGGGACCGTCCACAGATACGCAGTATTTT. Its protein is CASSPSAGPSTDTQYF. The genes are TRBV7-9 and TRBJ2-3, with a weak D call TRBD2 (6 bases). Germline V gives CDR1 SEHNR, CDR2 FQNEAQ (reference sequence). This CDR3 region has 16 residues. The V end was cut by 6 bases, the J end by 2 bases, with 18 bases between. The complete variable domain, with remaining parts taken from reference TRBV7-9 and TRBJ2-3, reads DTGVSQNPRHKITKRGQNVTFRCDPISEHNRLYWYRQTLGQGPEFLTYFQNEAQLEKSRLLSDRFSAERPKGSFSTLEIQRTEQGDSAMYLCASSPSAGPSTDTQYFGPGTRLTVL.

Comment on this clone: In the same sample, other DNA sequences code for this CDR3. The CDR3 nucleotides read TGCAGTGCCCAATACAATGAGCAGTTCTTC. It codes for CSAQYNEQFF. This rearrangement joins TRBV20-1 to TRBJ2-1; D unclear. This CDR3 has 10 amino acids. CDR1 and CDR2 (germline): DFQATT, SNEGSKA (reference sequence). V was pared by 6 bases and J by 4 bases, with 4 bases between.

The chain uses TRBV10-1 and TRBJ2-7, with D possibly matching TRBD2 (5 bases). Germline CDR1 is WNHNN and CDR2 is SYGVQD (reference sequence). This CDR3 comprises 16 residues. V was trimmed by 8 bases and J by 6 bases, leaving 26 bases between them. The CDR3 DNA reads TGCGCCAGCTGGAAACTTCTCACCCTCCGGGGTTTCGAGCAGTACTTC. Protein: CASWKLLTLRGFEQYF.

The V call is TRBV7-8, the J call TRBJ2-1, with 7 nucleotides matching TRBD2. The CDR3 consists of 16 residues. Germline V lookup: CDR1 SGHVS, CDR2 FQNEAQ. The ends lost 4 bases at V and 5 bases at J; junction bases unmatched: 11. The chain's CDR3 is CASSYLGRESDNEQFF. CDR3 nucleotides: TGTGCCAGCAGCTACCTCGGGCGGGAGTCTGACAATGAGCAGTTCTTC.

The chain carries TRBV29-1 and TRBJ2-1; no definite D call. This CDR3 is built from 10 residues. Germline V gives CDR1 SQVTM, CDR2 ANQGSEA. The germline V and J ends were trimmed by 4 bases and 7 bases, with 5 bases remaining between them. DNA of the CDR3: TGCAGCGTTGGTTCAAATGAGCAGTTCTTC. It encodes CSVGSNEQFF.

V and J are TRBV27 and TRBJ2-1, with TRBD1 matching over 8 bases. The V gene's germline CDR1 is MNHEY and CDR2 SMNVEV (reference sequence). With 2 bases clipped from V and 6 bases from J, the junction kept 6 bases outside the gene matches. The CDR3 is 15 amino acids. In DNA form, the CDR3 reads TGTGCCAGCAGTTTACAGGGGGCGATTTTCAATGAGCAGTTCTTC. The encoded protein is CASSLQGAIFNEQFF.

V and J are TRBV28 and TRBJ1-1; 7 bases align to TRBD1. This CDR3 contains 12 residues. V lost 10 bases, J lost 5 bases, and 7 bases stayed unmatched. The germline V gene has CDR1 MDHEN and CDR2 SYDVKM. The DNA for the CDR3 is TGTGCCACGAGGGGGCCGGGGACTGAAGCTTTCTTT. It specifies CATRGPGTEAFF.

The chain carries TRBV5-1 and TRBJ2-1; D might be TRBD1 (5 bases). V was clipped by 0 bases and J by 7 bases, with 5 bases between them. CDR1 and CDR2 from the germline V gene are SGHRS and YFSETQ. The CDR3 has 12 residues. The CDR3 loop is CASSLEGNEQFF. CDR3 sequence (DNA): TGCGCCAGCAGCTTGGAGGGGAATGAGCAGTTCTTC.

This clone has a single count. The rearrangement uses TRBV30 and TRBJ2-1; 11 nucleotides line up with TRBD1. V dropped 8 bases and J dropped 8; count of bases not matched to a gene: 8. The CDR3 length is 13 residues. The germline gives CDR1 GTSNPN, CDR2 SVGIG (reference sequence). The CDR3: CAGTRDRGYEQFF. The CDR3 DNA reads TGTGCCGGAACCCGGGACAGGGGGTATGAGCAGTTCTTC.

V and J are TRBV30 and TRBJ2-3; weak D call: TRBD2 (5 bases). Trimming pared 3 bases from V and 3 bases from J, leaving 13 bases between. In germline, CDR1 is GTSNPN, CDR2 SVGIG (reference sequence). CDR3 length: 14 amino acids. CDR3 residues: CAWSGVGITDTQYF. The CDR3 bases are TGTGCCTGGAGCGGGGTCGGGATAACAGATACGCAGTATTTT.

The chain carries TRBV28 and TRBJ1-1; 9 bases are shared with TRBD1. CDR3 length: 15 amino acids. Germline loops: CDR1 MDHEN, CDR2 SYDVKM. The trim removed 5 bases at V and 4 bases at J, leaving 8 bases unmatched. The CDR3 coding sequence is TGTGCCAGCAGTCCGGGGGACAGGGAGATCACTGAAGCTTTCTTT. Amino acids: CASSPGDREITEAFF.

CDR3 in amino acids: CASSLALAGASYEQYF. Here the CDR3 DNA reads TGTGCCAGCAGCTTAGCGCTAGCGGGAGCCTCCTACGAGCAGTACTTC. The chain combines TRBV7-9 with TRBJ2-7; 10 positions agree with TRBD2. Germline lookup yields CDR1 SEHNR and CDR2 FQNEAQ (reference sequence). Trimming at V came to 0 bases and at J to 0 bases, leaving 2 bases not matched to a gene. This CDR3 region has 16 residues.

This clone was detected a few times. This chain links TRBV28 with TRBJ1-4; D call uncertain. V was cut by 6 bases and J by 3 bases, with 14 bases left in between. Germline assignment: CDR1 MDHEN and CDR2 SYDVKM. The CDR3 has 15 residues. The CDR3 DNA reads TGTGCCAGCAGCCGCAGCGGAGGGCCTAATGAAAAACTGTTTTTT. Translation gives CASSRSGGPNEKLFF.

V usage is TRBV5-1 and J usage is TRBJ1-2, with 8 positions matching TRBD1. The germline CDR1 and CDR2 sequences are SGHRS and YFSETQ. V lost 4 bases to trimming and J lost 5 bases; unmatched junction nucleotides: 7. The CDR3 has 14 amino acids. Here the CDR3 DNA reads TGCGCCAGCAGCACCGACAGGGGCGTGTATGGCTACACCTTC. This sequence encodes CASSTDRGVYGYTF. Drawing the rest from reference TRBV5-1 and TRBJ1-2, the complete variable domain is KAGVTQTPRYLIKTRGQQVTLSCSPISGHRSVSWYQQTPGQGLQFLFEYFSETQRNKGNFPGRFSGRQFSNSRSEMNVSTLELGDSALYLCASSTDRGVYGYTFGSGTRLTVV.